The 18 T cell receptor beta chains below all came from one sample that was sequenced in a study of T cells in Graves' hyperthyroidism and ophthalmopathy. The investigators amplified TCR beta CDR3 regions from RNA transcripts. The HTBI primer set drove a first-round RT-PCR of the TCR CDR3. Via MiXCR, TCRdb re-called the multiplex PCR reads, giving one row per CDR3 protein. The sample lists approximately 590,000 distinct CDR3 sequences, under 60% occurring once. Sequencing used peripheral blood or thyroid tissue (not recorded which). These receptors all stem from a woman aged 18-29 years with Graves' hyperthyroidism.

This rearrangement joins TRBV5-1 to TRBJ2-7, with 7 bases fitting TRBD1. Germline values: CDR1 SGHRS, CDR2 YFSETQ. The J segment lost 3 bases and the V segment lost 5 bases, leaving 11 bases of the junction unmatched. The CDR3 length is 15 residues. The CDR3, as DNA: TGCGCCAGCAGAAGAGAGCCGGGACAGAACTACGAGCAGTACTTC. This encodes CASRREPGQNYEQYF.

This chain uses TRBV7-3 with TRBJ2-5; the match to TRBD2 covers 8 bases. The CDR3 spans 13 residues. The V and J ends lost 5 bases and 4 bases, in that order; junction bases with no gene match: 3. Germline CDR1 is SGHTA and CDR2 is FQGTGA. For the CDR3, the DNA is TGTGCCAGCAGCATAGCGGGACGAGAGACCCAGTACTTC. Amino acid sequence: CASSIAGRETQYF.

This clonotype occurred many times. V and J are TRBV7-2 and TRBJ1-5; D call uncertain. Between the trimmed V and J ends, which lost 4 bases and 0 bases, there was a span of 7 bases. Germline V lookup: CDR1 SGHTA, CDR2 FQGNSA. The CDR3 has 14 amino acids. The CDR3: CASSSVVSNQPQHF. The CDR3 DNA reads TGTGCCAGCAGCTCCGTCGTTAGCAATCAGCCCCAGCATTTT.

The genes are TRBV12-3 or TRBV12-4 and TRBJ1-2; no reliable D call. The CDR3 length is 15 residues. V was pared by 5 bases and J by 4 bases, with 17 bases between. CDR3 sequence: CASSTLRAPSYGYTF. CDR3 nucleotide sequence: TGTGCCAGCAGTACGCTCAGAGCTCCTTCCTATGGCTACACCTTC.

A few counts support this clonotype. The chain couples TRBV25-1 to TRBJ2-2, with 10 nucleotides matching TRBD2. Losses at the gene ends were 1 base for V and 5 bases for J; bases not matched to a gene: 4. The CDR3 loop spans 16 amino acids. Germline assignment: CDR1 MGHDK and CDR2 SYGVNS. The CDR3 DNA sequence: TGTGCCAGCAGTGAATCGGGGACTAGCGATACCGGGGAGCTGTTTTTT. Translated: CASSESGTSDTGELFF.

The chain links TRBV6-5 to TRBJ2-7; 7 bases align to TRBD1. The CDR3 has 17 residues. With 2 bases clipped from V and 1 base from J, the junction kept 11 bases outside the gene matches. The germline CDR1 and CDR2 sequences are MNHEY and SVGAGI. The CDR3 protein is CASSYEGALPNSYEQYF. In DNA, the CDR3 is TGTGCCAGCAGTTACGAGGGGGCGCTTCCAAATTCCTACGAGCAGTACTTC.

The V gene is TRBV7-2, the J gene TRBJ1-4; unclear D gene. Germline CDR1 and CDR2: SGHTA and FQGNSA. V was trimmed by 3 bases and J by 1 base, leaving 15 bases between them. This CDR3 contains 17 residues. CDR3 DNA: TGTGCCAGCAGCTTTAGCGTCATCGTCGTAACTAATGAAAAACTGTTTTTT. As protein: CASSFSVIVVTNEKLFF.

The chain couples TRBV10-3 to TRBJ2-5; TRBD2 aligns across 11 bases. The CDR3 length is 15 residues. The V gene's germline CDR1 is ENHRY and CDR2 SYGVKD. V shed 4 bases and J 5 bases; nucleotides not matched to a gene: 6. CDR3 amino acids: CAISGLAGLGETQYF. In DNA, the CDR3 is TGTGCCATCAGTGGACTAGCGGGACTTGGTGAGACCCAGTACTTC.

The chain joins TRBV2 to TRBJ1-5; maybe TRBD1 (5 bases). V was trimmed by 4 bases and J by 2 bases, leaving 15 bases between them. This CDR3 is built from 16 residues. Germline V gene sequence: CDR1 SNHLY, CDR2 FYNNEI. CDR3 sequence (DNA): TGTGCCAGCAGTGCCACAAGTACGGGGGGCAATCAGCCCCAGCATTTT. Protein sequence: CASSATSTGGNQPQHF.

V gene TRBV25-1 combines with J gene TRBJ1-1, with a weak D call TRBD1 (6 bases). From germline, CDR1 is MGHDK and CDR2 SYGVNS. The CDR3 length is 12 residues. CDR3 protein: CARGRGGTEAFF. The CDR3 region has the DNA TGTGCTAGAGGCAGGGGTGGCACTGAAGCTTTCTTT. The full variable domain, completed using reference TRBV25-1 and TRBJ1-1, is EADIYQTPRYLVIGTGKKITLECSQTMGHDKMYWYQQDPGMELHLIHYSYGVNSTEKGDLSSESTVSRIRTEHFPLTLESARPSHTSQYLCARGRGGTEAFFGQGTRLTVV.

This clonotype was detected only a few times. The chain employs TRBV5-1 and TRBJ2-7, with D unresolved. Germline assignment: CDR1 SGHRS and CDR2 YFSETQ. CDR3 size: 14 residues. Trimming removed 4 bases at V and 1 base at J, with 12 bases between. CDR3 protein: CASSRGGTSYEQYF. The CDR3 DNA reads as TGCGCCAGCAGCCGAGGTGGCACATCCTACGAGCAGTACTTC.

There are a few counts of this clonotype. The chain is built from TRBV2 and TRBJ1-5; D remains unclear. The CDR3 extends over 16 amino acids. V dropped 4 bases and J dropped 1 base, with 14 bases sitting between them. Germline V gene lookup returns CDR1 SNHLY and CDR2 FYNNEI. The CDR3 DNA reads TGTGCCAGCAGTGTGAGCGGCAGTTTAAGCAATCAGCCCCAGCATTTT. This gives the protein CASSVSGSLSNQPQHF. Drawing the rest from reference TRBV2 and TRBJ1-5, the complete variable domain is EPEVTQTPSHQVTQMGQEVILRCVPISNHLYFYWYRQILGQKVEFLVSFYNNEISEKSEIFDDQFSVERPDGSNFTLKIRSTKLEDSAMYFCASSVSGSLSNQPQHFGDGTRLSIL.

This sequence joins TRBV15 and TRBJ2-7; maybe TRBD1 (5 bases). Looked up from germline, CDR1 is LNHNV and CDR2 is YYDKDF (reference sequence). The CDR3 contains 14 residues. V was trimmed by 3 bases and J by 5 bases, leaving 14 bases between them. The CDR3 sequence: CATSSLTYRNEQYF. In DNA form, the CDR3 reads TGTGCCACCAGCAGCCTCACGTACAGGAACGAGCAGTACTTC.

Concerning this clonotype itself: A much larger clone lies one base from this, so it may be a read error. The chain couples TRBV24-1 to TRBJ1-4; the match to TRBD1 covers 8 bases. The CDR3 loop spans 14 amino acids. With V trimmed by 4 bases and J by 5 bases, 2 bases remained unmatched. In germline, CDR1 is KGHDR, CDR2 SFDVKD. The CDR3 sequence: CATSEDRVNEKLFF. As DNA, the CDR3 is TGTGCCACCAGTGAGGACAGGGTAAATGAAAAACTGTTTTTT.

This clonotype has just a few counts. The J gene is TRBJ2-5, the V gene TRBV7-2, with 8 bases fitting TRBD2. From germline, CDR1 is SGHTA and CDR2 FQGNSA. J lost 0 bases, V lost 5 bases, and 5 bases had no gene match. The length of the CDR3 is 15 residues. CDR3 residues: CASSRGGEHQETQYF. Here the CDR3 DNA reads TGTGCCAGCAGCCGGGGGGGAGAACACCAAGAGACCCAGTACTTC.

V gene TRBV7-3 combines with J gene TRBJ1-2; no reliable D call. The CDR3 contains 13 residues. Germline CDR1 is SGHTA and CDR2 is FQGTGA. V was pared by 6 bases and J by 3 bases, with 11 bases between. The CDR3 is CASSPRFDYGYTF. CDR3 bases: TGTGCCAGCAGTCCCCGATTTGACTATGGCTACACCTTC.

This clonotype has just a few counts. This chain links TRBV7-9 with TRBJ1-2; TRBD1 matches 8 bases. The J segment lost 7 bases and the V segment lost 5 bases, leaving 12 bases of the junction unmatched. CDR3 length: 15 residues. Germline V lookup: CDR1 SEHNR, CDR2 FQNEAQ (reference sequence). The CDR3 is CASSPPTGEGSGYTF. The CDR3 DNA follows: TGTGCCAGCAGCCCGCCGACAGGGGAAGGTTCTGGCTACACCTTC.

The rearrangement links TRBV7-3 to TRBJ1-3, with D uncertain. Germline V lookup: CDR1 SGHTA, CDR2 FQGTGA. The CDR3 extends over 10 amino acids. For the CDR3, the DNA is TGTGCTAGAGCCGGAAACACCATATATTTT. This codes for CARAGNTIYF.